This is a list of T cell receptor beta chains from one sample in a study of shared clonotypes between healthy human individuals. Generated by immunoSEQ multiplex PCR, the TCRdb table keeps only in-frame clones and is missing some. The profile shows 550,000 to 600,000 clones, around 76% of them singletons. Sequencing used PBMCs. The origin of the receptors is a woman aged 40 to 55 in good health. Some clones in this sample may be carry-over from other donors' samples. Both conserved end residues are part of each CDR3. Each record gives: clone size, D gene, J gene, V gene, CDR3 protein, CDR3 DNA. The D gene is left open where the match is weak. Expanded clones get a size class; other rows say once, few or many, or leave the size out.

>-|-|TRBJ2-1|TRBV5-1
CASSWQSLNNEQFF
TGCGCCAGCAGCTGGCAGAGTCTTAACAATGAGCAGTTCTTC
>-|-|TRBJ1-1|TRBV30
CAWSSQGNTEAFF
TGTGCCTGGAGTTCACAGGGTAACACTGAAGCTTTCTTT
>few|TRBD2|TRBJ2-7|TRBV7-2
CASSLVFSGSYEQYF
TGTGCCAGCAGCTTAGTGTTTAGCGGGAGCTACGAGCAGTACTTC
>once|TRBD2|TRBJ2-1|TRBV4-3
CASSQERLAAIGYNEQFF
TGCGCCAGCAGCCAGGAAAGACTAGCGGCCATAGGGTACAATGAGCAGTTCTTC
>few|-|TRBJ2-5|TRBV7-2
CASSLGGSQETQYF
TGTGCCAGCAGCTTAGGGGGGTCCCAAGAGACCCAGTACTTC
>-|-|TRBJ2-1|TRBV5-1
CASRPSTGTLYNEQFF
TGCGCCAGCAGGCCCTCGACGGGGACCCTCTACAATGAGCAGTTCTTC
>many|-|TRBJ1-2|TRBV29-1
CSVGMRGDYGYTF
TGCAGCGTTGGTATGAGGGGGGACTATGGCTACACCTTC
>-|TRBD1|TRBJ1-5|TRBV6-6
CASSQGAPQPQHF
TGTGCCAGCAGCCAGGGGGCTCCTCAGCCCCAGCATTTT
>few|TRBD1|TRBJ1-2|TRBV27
CASSLSPTGINGYTF
TGTGCCAGCAGTTTATCGCCGACAGGGATTAATGGCTACACCTTC
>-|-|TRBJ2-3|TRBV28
CASSLGGVTDTQYF
TGTGCCAGCAGTTTGGGGGGCGTCACAGATACGCAGTATTTT
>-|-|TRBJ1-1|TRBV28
CASSGQSKQPSAFF
TGTGCCAGCAGCGGACAGTCTAAACAACCGAGCGCTTTCTTT
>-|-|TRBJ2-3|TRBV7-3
CASSPGHTDTQYF
TGTGCCAGCAGCCCCGGGCACACAGATACGCAGTATTTT
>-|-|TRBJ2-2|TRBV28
CASSPPEGRNTGELFF
TGTGCCAGCAGTCCCCCAGAGGGTAGGAACACCGGGGAGCTGTTTTTT
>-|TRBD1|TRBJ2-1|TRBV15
CATAYAQGEYNEQFF
TGTGCCACCGCATATGCACAGGGGGAGTACAATGAGCAGTTCTTC
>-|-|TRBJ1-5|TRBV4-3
CASSQDTYSNQPQHF
TGCGCCAGCAGCCAGGACACCTATAGCAATCAGCCCCAGCATTTT
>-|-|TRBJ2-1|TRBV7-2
CASSFTGVSYNEQFF
TGTGCCAGCAGCTTTACGGGAGTATCCTACAATGAGCAGTTCTTC
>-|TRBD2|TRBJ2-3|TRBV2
CASSVGLGYTDTQYF
TGTGCCAGCAGTGTTGGACTAGGTTACACAGATACGCAGTATTTT
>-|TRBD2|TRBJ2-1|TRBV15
CATSHSGGPSYNEQFF
TGTGCCACCAGTCATAGCGGGGGGCCAAGTTACAATGAGCAGTTCTTC
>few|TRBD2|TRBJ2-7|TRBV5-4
CASSGAGGKGSYEQYF
TGTGCCAGCAGCGGTGCGGGGGGGAAAGGCTCCTACGAGCAGTACTTC
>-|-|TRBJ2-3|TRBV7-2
CASSQSAATDTQYF
TGTGCCAGCAGCCAATCGGCAGCCACAGATACGCAGTATTTT
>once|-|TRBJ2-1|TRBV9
CASSGSNATGREQFF
TGTGCCAGCAGCGGATCAAACGCGACGGGGCGTGAGCAGTTCTTC